This T cell receptor (beta chain) is from a study of T cells after yellow fever vaccination. Across the study: SMART-Seq v4 Ultra Low Input prepared libraries from low-cell fractions.

The TCR cDNA carried a universal primer site and UMIs from 5'RACE template switching. TCRdb used MiXCR to reprocess the 5' RACE reads, holding one entry per CDR3 protein. The sample yields 450,000 to 650,000 distinct CDR3 sequences, 21% seen once. Germline CDR1 is SGDLS and CDR2 is YYNGEE. The CDR3 is made up of 14 amino acids. Trimming at V came to 0 bases and at J to 8 bases, leaving 5 bases not matched to a gene. This clonotype was seen a handful of times. The sequenced sample was PBMCs, obtained roughly 23 days after the first yellow fever vaccination. This TCR was recovered from a man aged 18 to 29 who received the YFV17D yellow fever vaccine. The J gene is TRBJ2-4, the V gene TRBV9; 7 positions agree with TRBD2. CDR3 sequence reads: CASSVEAAGDIQYF. CDR3 in DNA: TGTGCCAGCAGCGTAGAGGCTGCGGGGGACATTCAGTACTTC.